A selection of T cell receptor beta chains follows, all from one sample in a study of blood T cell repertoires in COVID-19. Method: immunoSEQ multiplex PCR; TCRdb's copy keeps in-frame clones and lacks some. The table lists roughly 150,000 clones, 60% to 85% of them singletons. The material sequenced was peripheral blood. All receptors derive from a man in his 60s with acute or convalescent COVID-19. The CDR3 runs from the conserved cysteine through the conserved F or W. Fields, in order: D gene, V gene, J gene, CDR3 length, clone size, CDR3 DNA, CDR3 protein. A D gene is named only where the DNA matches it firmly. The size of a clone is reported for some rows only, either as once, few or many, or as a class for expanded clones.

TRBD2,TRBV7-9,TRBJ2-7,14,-,TGTGCCAGCAGCTTAGGGGGAGGGTTCGACGAGCAGTACTTC,CASSLGGGFDEQYF
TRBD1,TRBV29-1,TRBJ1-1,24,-,TGCAGCACCACCCTCCGGTCGTCTTCCCGGCGCCGGGACAGGGGGCTTCATGGGAACACTGAAGCTTTCTTT,CSTTLRSSSRRRDRGLHGNTEAFF
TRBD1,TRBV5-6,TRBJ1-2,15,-,TGTGCCAGCATCCTGGGACAGGGGGCGGTTTGGGGCTACACCTTC,CASILGQGAVWGYTF
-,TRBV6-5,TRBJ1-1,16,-,TGTGCCAGCAGTTACGGGACCCCGCGACGGGGGGCTGAAGCTTTCTTT,CASSYGTPRRGAEAFF
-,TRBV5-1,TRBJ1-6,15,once,TGCGCCAGCAGCGTACAGGGAGGGGATAATTCACCCCTCCACTTT,CASSVQGGDNSPLHF
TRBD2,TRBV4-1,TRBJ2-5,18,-,TGCGCCAGCAGCCAAGATAATGGACTAGCGGGGGGGCCGGAGACCCAGTACTTC,CASSQDNGLAGGPETQYF
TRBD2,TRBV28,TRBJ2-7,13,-,TGTGCCAGCAGTTTAGCGGGGGCCTACGAGCAGTACTTC,CASSLAGAYEQYF
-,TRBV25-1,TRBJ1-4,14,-,TGTGCCAGCAGTGAAGTTAGGGGTAATGAAAAACTGTTTTTT,CASSEVRGNEKLFF
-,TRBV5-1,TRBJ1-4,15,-,TGCGCCAGCAGCTTGGGCGGGAGTGGCAATGAAAAACTGTTTTTT,CASSLGGSGNEKLFF
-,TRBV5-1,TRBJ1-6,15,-,TGCGCCAGCAGCTTGCTGGGCACTTCCAATTCACCCCTCCACTTT,CASSLLGTSNSPLHF
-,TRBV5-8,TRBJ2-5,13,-,TGTGCCAGCAGCTCTGACAAGCAAGAGACCCAGTACTTC,CASSSDKQETQYF
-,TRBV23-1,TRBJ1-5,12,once,TGCGCCAGCATTCAAAAGGGGCAGCCCCAGCATTTT,CASIQKGQPQHF
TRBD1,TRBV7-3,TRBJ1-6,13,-,TGTGCCAGCAGCCAGGACAGGGATAAACCCCTCCACTTT,CASSQDRDKPLHF
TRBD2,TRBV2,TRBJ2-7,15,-,TGTGCCAGCAGTGCCCCGACTAGCGGGGGGTACGAGCAGTACTTC,CASSAPTSGGYEQYF
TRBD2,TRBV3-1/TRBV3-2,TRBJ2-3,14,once,TGTGCCAGCAGCGGGACTAGCGGGGGGAGTACGCAGTATTTT,CASSGTSGGSTQYF
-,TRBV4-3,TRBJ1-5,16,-,TGCGCCAGCAGCCAAGATGGAGGCGGGGCCAATCAGCCCCAGCATTTT,CASSQDGGGANQPQHF
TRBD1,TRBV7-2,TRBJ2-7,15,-,TGTGCCAGCAGCTTCCTCCGGACAGGCTCCTACGAGCAGTACTTC,CASSFLRTGSYEQYF
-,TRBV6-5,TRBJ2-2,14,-,TGTGCCAGCAGGGGGGGAGCTAACACCGGGGAGCTGTTTTTT,CASRGGANTGELFF
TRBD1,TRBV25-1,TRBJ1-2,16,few,TGTGCCAGCAGTGAACCGACCGGGACAGAGAACTATGGCTACACCTTC,CASSEPTGTENYGYTF
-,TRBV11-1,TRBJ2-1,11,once,TGTGCCAGCAGCTTTGTAGATGAGCAGTTCTTC,CASSFVDEQFF
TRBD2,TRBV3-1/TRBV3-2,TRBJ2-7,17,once,TGTGCCAGCAGCCAAGATAGGGGCGGGGGATGCTCCTACGAGCAGTACTTC,CASSQDRGGGCSYEQYF
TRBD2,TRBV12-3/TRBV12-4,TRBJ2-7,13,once,TGTGCCAGCAGTCTAAAGACTAGCTCCGGGCAGTACTTC,CASSLKTSSGQYF
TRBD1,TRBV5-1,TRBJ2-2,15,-,TGCGCCAGCAGCTTGGCCCCAGGGGGCCCCGGGGAGCTGTTTTTT,CASSLAPGGPGELFF
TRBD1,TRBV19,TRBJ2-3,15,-,TGTGCCAGCTCCAACGGACAGGCAAGCACAGATACGCAGTATTTT,CASSNGQASTDTQYF
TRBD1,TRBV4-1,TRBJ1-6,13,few,TGCGCCAGCAGCCTTGGGGACAGTTTACCCCTCCACTTT,CASSLGDSLPLHF
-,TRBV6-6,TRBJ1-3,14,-,TGTGCCAGCAGCCGACCAGGGGCTGGAAACACCATATATTTT,CASSRPGAGNTIYF
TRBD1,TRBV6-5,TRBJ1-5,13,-,TGTGCCAGCAGGAATACAGGGGTCCAGCCCCAGCATTTT,CASRNTGVQPQHF